The 29 T cell receptor beta chains reported below all come from one sample, sequenced in a study of T cell changes during pregnancy in multiple sclerosis. Sequencing used immunoSEQ multiplex PCR; TCRdb keeps in-frame clones, though not all of them. The sample yields more than 35,000 clones, 90% seen once. Sequencing was performed on CD4+ T cells from peripheral blood mononuclear cells, taken in the first trimester of pregnancy. These receptor sequences come from a female donor in good health, enrolled as a control in a pregnancy study.

This chain links TRBV10-3 with TRBJ2-1, with 7 bases matching TRBD2. The length of the CDR3 is 13 residues. In germline, CDR1 is ENHRY, CDR2 SYGVKD. J gave up 10 bases and V 5 bases, and 8 bases lay outside the gene matches. CDR3 sequence reads: CAISTTSLGEQFF. CDR3 sequence (DNA): TGTGCCATCAGTACGACTAGCCTGGGGGAGCAGTTCTTC.

This chain links TRBV7-9 with TRBJ1-2; weak D call: TRBD1 (5 bases). Germline CDR1 reads SEHNR; CDR2 reads FQNEAQ (reference sequence). V was clipped by 8 bases and J by 4 bases, with 17 bases between them. The CDR3 sequence is 14 residues long. The CDR3 nucleotides read TGTGCCAGCCGTGACCGGGGGGGACTCTATGGCTACACCTTC. Amino acids: CASRDRGGLYGYTF.

J is TRBJ2-3 and V is TRBV5-4; D is ambiguous. CDR3 size: 14 residues. Trimming left V 4 bases short and J 4 bases short, with 13 bases between. Germline V gives CDR1 SGHNT, CDR2 YYREEE (reference sequence). The CDR3 loop reads CASSMIKKPDTQYF. DNA for the CDR3: TGTGCCAGCAGCATGATAAAGAAGCCAGATACGCAGTATTTT.

The V call is TRBV18, the J call TRBJ2-5, with 7 nucleotides matching TRBD1. V lost 2 bases, J lost 5 bases, and 2 bases stayed unmatched. Germline CDR1 is KGHSH and CDR2 is LQKENI. CDR3 length: 13 residues. The chain's CDR3 is CASSPGQAETQYF. DNA for the CDR3: TGTGCCAGCTCACCAGGACAGGCGGAGACCCAGTACTTC.

This clone was detected only once. The chain employs TRBV5-4 and TRBJ2-5; 11 bases match TRBD2. The CDR3 extends over 17 amino acids. Germline loops: CDR1 SGHNT, CDR2 YYREEE (reference sequence). Unmatched junction bases numbered 13, after V lost 4 bases and J lost 5 bases. CDR3 sequence reads: CASSPPGTSGLGETQYF. The CDR3 DNA reads as TGTGCCAGCAGCCCCCCCGGGACTAGCGGCTTGGGGGAGACCCAGTACTTC.

In DNA form, the CDR3 reads TGTGCCAGCAGCGTAGATACGGGAAACACTGAAGCTTTCTTT. Translation gives CASSVDTGNTEAFF. The V gene is TRBV9, the J gene TRBJ1-1; D not certain. V lost 0 bases, J lost 2 bases, and 8 bases lay in between. The germline gives CDR1 SGDLS, CDR2 YYNGEE. This CDR3 has 14 amino acids.

V gene TRBV7-8 combines with J gene TRBJ2-1; 9 bases are a match to TRBD2. Germline V gene lookup returns CDR1 SGHVS and CDR2 FQNEAQ. The CDR3 extends over 14 amino acids. The junction had 12 bases not matched to a gene; V was cut back by 11 bases and J by 7 bases. CDR3 DNA sequence: TGTGCCTTATCCCGAGCGGGGGGACTAAATGAGCAGTTCTTC. The encoded protein is CALSRAGGLNEQFF.

The chain is built from TRBV5-1 and TRBJ2-3; the match to TRBD2 covers 8 bases. This CDR3 has 16 amino acids. The germline gives CDR1 SGHRS, CDR2 YFSETQ. Trimming removed 4 bases from V and 12 bases from J; junction bases left unmatched: 19. The CDR3 here is CASSHGLAEGESAQYF. DNA of the CDR3: TGCGCCAGCAGCCACGGACTAGCCGAAGGAGAATCCGCCCAGTATTTT.

The chain links TRBV21-1 to TRBJ2-4; TRBD1, the table's D call, lacks a check against the DNA. TRBV21-1 is shown as a pseudogene. The CDR3 runs to 10 residues. The CDR3 DNA follows: TGTGCCAGCAGCAGGAGACAGGGGGACTTC. Protein sequence: CASSRRQGDF.

This chain joins TRBV7-9 and TRBJ1-5, with 12 positions matching TRBD1. The germline V gene encodes CDR1 SEHNR and CDR2 FQNEAQ (reference sequence). This CDR3 contains 17 residues. V trimming: 1 base; J trimming: 6 bases; junction bases outside the gene matches: 7. In nucleotides, the CDR3 is TGTGCCAGCAGCTTAGGGGCGGGACAGGGGGCCGGTCAGCCCCAGCATTTT. Translating gives CASSLGAGQGAGQPQHF. The full variable domain, rest sourced from reference TRBV7-9 and TRBJ1-5, is DTGVSQNPRHKITKRGQNVTFRCDPISEHNRLYWYRQTLGQGPEFLTYFQNEAQLEKSRLLSDRFSAERPKGSFSTLEIQRTEQGDSAMYLCASSLGAGQGAGQPQHFGDGTRLSIL.

The chain employs TRBV7-2 and TRBJ2-5, with 7 nucleotides matching TRBD2. V dropped 1 base and J dropped 5; count of bases not matched to a gene: 10. Germline CDR1 is SGHTA and CDR2 is FQGNSA. This CDR3 has 16 amino acids. The CDR3 sequence: CASSLGPTKAGETQYF. For the CDR3, the DNA is TGTGCCAGCAGCTTAGGCCCGACAAAAGCGGGGGAGACCCAGTACTTC.

The chain links TRBV7-6 to TRBJ2-3, with 11 bases lining up with TRBD2. This CDR3 spans 17 amino acids. J was trimmed by 2 bases and V by 4 bases; bases with no gene match: 8. The germline V gene encodes CDR1 SGHVS and CDR2 FNYEAQ. The CDR3 loop reads CASSSILAGGYTDTQYF. The CDR3 DNA reads as TGTGCCAGCAGCTCGATCCTAGCGGGGGGATACACAGATACGCAGTATTTT. The full variable domain, its missing parts supplied by reference TRBV7-6 and TRBJ2-3, is GAGVSQSPRYKVTKRGQDVALRCDPISGHVSLYWYRQALGQGPEFLTYFNYEAQQDKSGLPNDRFSAERPEGSISTLTIQRTEQRDSAMYRCASSSILAGGYTDTQYFGPGTRLTVL.

This chain connects TRBV7-9 to TRBJ2-7; a weak D match, TRBD1 (7 bases). The CDR3 runs to 19 residues. The germline V gene has CDR1 SEHNR and CDR2 FQNEAQ (reference sequence). V lost 1 base, J lost 5 bases, and 27 bases lay in between. CDR3 in amino acids: CASSLGSGTGGGAGNEQYF. CDR3 DNA sequence: TGTGCCAGCAGCTTAGGCTCTGGGACCGGAGGGGGCGCTGGGAACGAGCAGTACTTC.

This sequence joins TRBV13 and TRBJ1-1; D is unresolved. Germline V CDR1 and CDR2: PRHDT, FYEKMQ (reference sequence). With 7 bases removed from V and 0 bases from J, the gap between germline ends came to 15 bases. The CDR3 extends over 15 amino acids. The CDR3: CASTLPGNMNTEAFF. CDR3 bases: TGTGCCAGCACCCTTCCCGGGAACATGAACACTGAAGCTTTCTTT.

The rearrangement uses TRBV18 and TRBJ2-6; TRBD1 aligns across 7 bases. The junction had 5 bases not matched to a gene; V was cut back by 4 bases and J by 2 bases. Germline CDR1 reads KGHSH; CDR2 reads LQKENI. CDR3 size: 16 residues. The DNA for the CDR3 is TGTGCCAGCTCACGATCGACAGGGACTGGGGCCAACGTCCTGACTTTC. This gives the protein CASSRSTGTGANVLTF.

The chain is built from TRBV5-8 and TRBJ2-1; 7 nucleotides line up with TRBD2. CDR1 and CDR2 (germline): SGHTS, YDEGEE. This CDR3 spans 11 amino acids. V was pared by 10 bases and J by 8 bases, with 6 bases of the junction left unmatched. In nucleotides, the CDR3 is TGTGCCGGGGAGGGGTCCCATGAGCAGTTCTTC. Its protein is CAGEGSHEQFF.

The chain links TRBV6-1 to TRBJ2-7; TRBD1 agrees at 7 bases. The length of the CDR3 is 13 residues. The germline gives CDR1 MNHNS, CDR2 SASEGT. The V and J ends lost 6 bases and 3 bases, in that order; junction bases with no gene match: 5. The CDR3 spells CASSKGQNYEQYF. The CDR3 region has the DNA TGTGCCAGCAGCAAGGGACAGAACTACGAGCAGTACTTC.

J is TRBJ2-3 and V is TRBV7-2, with 10 bases fitting TRBD2. CDR3 size: 13 residues. Per the germline V gene, CDR1 is SGHTA and CDR2 is FQGNSA. V trimming: 6 bases; J trimming: 6 bases; junction bases outside the gene matches: 3. The CDR3 DNA follows: TGTGCCAGCAGTCAAGCGGGGGGGGATACGCAGTATTTT. This gives the protein CASSQAGGDTQYF. Full variable domain (missing parts from reference TRBV7-2 and TRBJ2-3): GAGVSQSPSNKVTEKGKDVELRCDPISGHTALYWYRQSLGQGLEFLIYFQGNSAPDKSGLPSDRFSAERTGGSVSTLTIQRTQQEDSAVYLCASSQAGGDTQYFGPGTRLTVL.

The J gene is TRBJ2-6, the V gene TRBV19; TRBD1 matches 8 bases. Germline trimming cut 6 bases from V and 0 bases from J; bases unmatched to any gene: 7. Germline loops: CDR1 LNHDA, CDR2 SQIVND (reference sequence). CDR3 size: 17 residues. The CDR3 DNA is TGTGCCAGTAGCCCCAGGGGGCGAAACTCTGGGGCCAACGTCCTGACTTTC. Protein: CASSPRGRNSGANVLTF.

The CDR3 coding sequence is TGCGCCAGCAGCTTGGAGCAGAACACTGAAGCTTTCTTT. Translated: CASSLEQNTEAFF. The chain couples TRBV5-1 to TRBJ1-1; D is ambiguous. V was cut by 0 bases and J by 1 base, with 4 bases left in between. CDR1 and CDR2 (germline): SGHRS, YFSETQ. The CDR3 has 13 amino acids.

The chain links TRBV19 to TRBJ1-1; D is possibly TRBD1 (6 bases). Germline CDR1 LNHDA, CDR2 SQIVND (reference sequence). The CDR3 is 14 residues long. The ends were cut back, 5 bases at V and 4 bases at J, with 14 bases in the middle. CDR3 DNA: TGTGCCAGTAGTGAACAAACAGGGCGCACTGAAGCTTTCTTT. It is translated as CASSEQTGRTEAFF.

This clone was found a few times. The J gene is TRBJ2-7, the V gene TRBV9, with 7 bases that match TRBD1. The J segment lost 1 base and the V segment lost 4 bases, leaving 8 bases of the junction unmatched. CDR1 is SGDLS, CDR2 YYNGEE, per germline. This CDR3 spans 15 amino acids. CDR3 in amino acids: CASSPQPGQSYEQYF. Written as DNA, the CDR3 is TGTGCCAGCAGCCCACAACCGGGACAGTCCTACGAGCAGTACTTC.

The chain employs TRBV9 and TRBJ2-5; 12 nucleotides line up with TRBD2. The CDR3 loop spans 15 amino acids. Germline trimming cut 2 bases from V and 7 bases from J; bases unmatched to any gene: 6. The V gene's germline CDR1 is SGDLS and CDR2 YYNGEE. For the CDR3, the DNA is TGTGCCAGCAGCGTCTCTAGCGGGGGGGCTGTGACCCAGTACTTC. Its translation is CASSVSSGGAVTQYF.

The CDR3 sequence is CASRVGQEQFF. The CDR3 nucleotides are TGCGCCAGCAGGGTAGGACAGGAGCAGTTCTTC. The V and J genes are TRBV5-1 and TRBJ2-1; a weak D match, TRBD1 (6 bases). CDR1 is SGHRS and CDR2 is YFSETQ in the germline V gene. The CDR3 extends over 11 amino acids. V lost 5 bases and J 10 bases, leaving 10 bases between the germline ends.

The chain has TRBV18 and TRBJ2-7; 9 bases line up with TRBD1. CDR3 length: 15 amino acids. Germline V gives CDR1 KGHSH, CDR2 LQKENI. V shed 6 bases, J shed 4 bases, and the junction held 10 bases outside the gene matches. This CDR3 reads CASSERGQGYYEQYF. The CDR3 coding sequence is TGTGCCAGCTCGGAACGGGGACAGGGCTATTACGAGCAGTACTTC. The whole variable domain, remainder taken from reference TRBV18 and TRBJ2-7, is NAGVMQNPRHLVRRRGQEARLRCSPMKGHSHVYWYRQLPEEGLKFMVYLQKENIIDESGMPKERFSAEFPKEGPSILRIQQVVRGDSAAYFCASSERGQGYYEQYFGPGTRLTVT.

The genes are TRBV7-2 and TRBJ2-5, with TRBD2 matching 12 bases. Germline-derived CDR1 and CDR2 are SGHTA and FQGNSA. Trimming removed 6 bases from V and 5 bases from J; junction bases left unmatched: 7. The CDR3 spans 15 residues. Here the CDR3 DNA reads TGTGCCAGCAGTCCGACTAGCGGGGGATGGGAGACCCAGTACTTC. It yields the protein CASSPTSGGWETQYF.

The chain joins TRBV11-1 to TRBJ2-7; D perhaps matches TRBD2 (5 bases). The CDR3 is 14 amino acids. Trimming removed 1 base from V and 2 bases from J, with 9 bases in between. Germline CDR1 reads SGHAT; CDR2 reads FQDESV (reference sequence). CDR3 coding DNA: TGTGCCAGCAGCTTAGGGAGAGGGCCCTACGAGCAGTACTTC. Amino acid sequence: CASSLGRGPYEQYF.

The chain joins TRBV19 to TRBJ2-2; 8 bases match TRBD1. V dropped 5 bases and J dropped 6; count of bases not matched to a gene: 5. The CDR3 is 14 amino acids. Germline loops: CDR1 LNHDA, CDR2 SQIVND (reference sequence). The CDR3 region has the DNA TGTGCCAGTAGTTCACAGGGGGTCGCCGGGGAGCTGTTTTTT. Translated: CASSSQGVAGELFF.

CDR3: CSVEGVYGERGASTDTQYF. Here the CDR3 DNA reads TGCAGCGTTGAAGGGGTATATGGGGAGCGGGGGGCATCCACAGATACGCAGTATTTT. The rearrangement joins TRBV29-1 to TRBJ2-3; 9 nucleotides line up with TRBD2. The V segment lost 1 base and the J segment 2 bases; nucleotides outside the gene matches: 16. This CDR3 has 19 residues. Germline V gives CDR1 SQVTM, CDR2 ANQGSEA.